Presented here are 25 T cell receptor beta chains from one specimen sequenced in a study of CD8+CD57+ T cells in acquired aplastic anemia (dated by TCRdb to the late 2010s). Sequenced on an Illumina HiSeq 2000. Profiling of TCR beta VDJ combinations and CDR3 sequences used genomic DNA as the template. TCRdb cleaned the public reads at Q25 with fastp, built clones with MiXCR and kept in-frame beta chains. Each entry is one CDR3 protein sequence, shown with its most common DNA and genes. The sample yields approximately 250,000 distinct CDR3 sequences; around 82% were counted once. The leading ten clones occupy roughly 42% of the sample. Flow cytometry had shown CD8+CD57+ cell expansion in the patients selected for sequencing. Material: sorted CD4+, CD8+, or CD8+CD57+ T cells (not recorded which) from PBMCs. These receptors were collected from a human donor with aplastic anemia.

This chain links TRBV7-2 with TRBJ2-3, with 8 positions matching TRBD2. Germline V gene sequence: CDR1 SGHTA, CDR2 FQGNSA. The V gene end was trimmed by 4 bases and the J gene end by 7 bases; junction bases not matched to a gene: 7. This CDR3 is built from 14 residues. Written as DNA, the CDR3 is TGTGCCAGCAGCTCCGCGGGAGGTGCGTATACGCAGTATTTT. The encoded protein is CASSSAGGAYTQYF.

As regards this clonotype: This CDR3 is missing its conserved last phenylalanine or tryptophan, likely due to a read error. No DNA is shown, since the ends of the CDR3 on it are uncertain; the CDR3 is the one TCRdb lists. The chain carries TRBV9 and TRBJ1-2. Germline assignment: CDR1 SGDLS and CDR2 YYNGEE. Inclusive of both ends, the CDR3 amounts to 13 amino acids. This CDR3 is CASSQAGNVRYSV.

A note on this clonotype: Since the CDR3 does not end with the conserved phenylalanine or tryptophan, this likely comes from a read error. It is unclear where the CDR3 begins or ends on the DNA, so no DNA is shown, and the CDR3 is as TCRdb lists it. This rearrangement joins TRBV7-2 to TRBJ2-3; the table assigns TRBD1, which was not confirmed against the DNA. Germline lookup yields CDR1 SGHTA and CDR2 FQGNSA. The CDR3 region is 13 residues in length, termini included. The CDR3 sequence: CASSSGHRSTDTL.

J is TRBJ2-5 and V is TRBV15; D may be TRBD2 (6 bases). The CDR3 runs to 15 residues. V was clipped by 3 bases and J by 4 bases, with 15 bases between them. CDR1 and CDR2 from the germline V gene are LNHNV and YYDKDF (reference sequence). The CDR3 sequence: CATSSDRRGGETQYF. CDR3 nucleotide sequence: TGTGCCACCAGCAGTGACAGAAGGGGAGGAGAGACCCAGTACTTC.

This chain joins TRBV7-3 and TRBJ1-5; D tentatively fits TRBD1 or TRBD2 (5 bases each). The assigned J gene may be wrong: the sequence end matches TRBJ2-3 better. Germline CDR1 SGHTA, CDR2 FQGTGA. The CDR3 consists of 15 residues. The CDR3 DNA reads TGTGCCAGCAGCGTAGGGGTAGCGAGAAATACGCCCCAGTATTTT. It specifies CASSVGVARNTPQYF.

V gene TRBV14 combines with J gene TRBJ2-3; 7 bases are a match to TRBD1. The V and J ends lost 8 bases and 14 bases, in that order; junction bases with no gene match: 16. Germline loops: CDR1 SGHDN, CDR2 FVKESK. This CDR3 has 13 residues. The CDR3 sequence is CASGDGQAHALYF. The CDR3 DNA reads TGTGCCAGCGGGGACGGACAGGCGCATGCGCTGTATTTT. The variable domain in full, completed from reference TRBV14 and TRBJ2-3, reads EAGVTQFPSHSVIEKGQTVTLRCDPISGHDNLYWYRRVMGKEIKFLLHFVKESKQDESGMPNNRFLAERTGGTYSTLKVQPAELEDSGVYFCASGDGQAHALYFGPGTRLTVL.

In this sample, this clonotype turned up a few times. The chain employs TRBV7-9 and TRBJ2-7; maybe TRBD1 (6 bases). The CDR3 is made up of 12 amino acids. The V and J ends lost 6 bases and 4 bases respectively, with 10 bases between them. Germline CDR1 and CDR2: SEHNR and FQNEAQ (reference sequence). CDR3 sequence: CASSAQGYEQYF. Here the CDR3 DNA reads TGTGCCAGCAGTGCTCAGGGGTACGAGCAGTACTTC.

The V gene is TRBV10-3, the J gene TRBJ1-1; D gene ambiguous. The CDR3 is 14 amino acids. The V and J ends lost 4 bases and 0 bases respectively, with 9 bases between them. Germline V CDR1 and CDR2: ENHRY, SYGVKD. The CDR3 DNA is TGTGCCATCAGTGGGTCACCCATGAACACTGAAGCTTTCTTT. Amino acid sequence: CAISGSPMNTEAFF.

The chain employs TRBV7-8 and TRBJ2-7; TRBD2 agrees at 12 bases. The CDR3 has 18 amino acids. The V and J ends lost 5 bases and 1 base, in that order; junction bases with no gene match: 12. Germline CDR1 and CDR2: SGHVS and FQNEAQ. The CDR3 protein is CASSPRTSGTALSYEQYV. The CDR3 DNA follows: TGTGCCAGCAGCCCAAGGACTAGCGGGACAGCCCTTTCCTACGAGCAGTACGTC.

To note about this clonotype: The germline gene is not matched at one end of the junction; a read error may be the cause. The CDR3 spells CASSLGRAGETQYF. CDR3 bases: TGTGCTAGCAGCTTGGGGAGGGCGGGGGAGACCCAGTACTTC. This rearrangement joins TRBV7-8 to TRBJ2-5; TRBD2 matches at 7 bases. The CDR3 loop spans 14 amino acids. Germline loops: CDR1 SGHVS, CDR2 FQNEAQ.

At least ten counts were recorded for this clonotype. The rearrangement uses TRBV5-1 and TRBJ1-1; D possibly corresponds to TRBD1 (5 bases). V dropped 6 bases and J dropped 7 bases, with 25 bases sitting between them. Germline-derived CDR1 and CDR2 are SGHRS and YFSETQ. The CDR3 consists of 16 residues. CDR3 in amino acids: CASTEGPGRGLNEAFF. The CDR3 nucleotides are TGCGCCAGCACGGAAGGTCCAGGGAGGGGATTGAATGAAGCTTTCTTT.

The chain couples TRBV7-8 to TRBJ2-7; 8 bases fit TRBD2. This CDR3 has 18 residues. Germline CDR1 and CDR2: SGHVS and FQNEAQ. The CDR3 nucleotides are TGTGCCAGCAGCTTTGCGGGAGGCCCCACTACGCAGTACTTTGGGCAGGGCGTC. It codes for CASSFAGGPTTQYFGQGV.

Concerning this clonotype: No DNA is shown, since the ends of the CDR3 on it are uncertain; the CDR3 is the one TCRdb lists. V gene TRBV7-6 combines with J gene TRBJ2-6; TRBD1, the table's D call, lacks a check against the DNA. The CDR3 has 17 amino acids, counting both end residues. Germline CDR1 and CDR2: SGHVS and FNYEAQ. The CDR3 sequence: CASSQGSSYEQYVVLTF.

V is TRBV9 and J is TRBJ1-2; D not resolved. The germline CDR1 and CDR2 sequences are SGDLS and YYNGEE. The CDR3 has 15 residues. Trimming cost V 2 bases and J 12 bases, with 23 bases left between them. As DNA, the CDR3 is TGTGCCAGCAGCGTGGCGGCAGACACGCAGTATGGTGACACCTTC. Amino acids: CASSVAADTQYGDTF.

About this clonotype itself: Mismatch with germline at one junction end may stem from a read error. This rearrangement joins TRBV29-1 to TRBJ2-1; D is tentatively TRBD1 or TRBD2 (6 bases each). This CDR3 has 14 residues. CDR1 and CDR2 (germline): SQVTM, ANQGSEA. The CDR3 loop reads CSVEDLGGLNEQFF. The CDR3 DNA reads TGCAGCGTTGAGGACTTGGGGGGCCTAAATGAACAGTTCTTC.

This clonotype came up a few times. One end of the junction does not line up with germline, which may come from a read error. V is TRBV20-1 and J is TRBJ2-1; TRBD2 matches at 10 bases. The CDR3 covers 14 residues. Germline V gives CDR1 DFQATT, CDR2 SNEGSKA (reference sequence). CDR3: CSARAPLAGGPRLF. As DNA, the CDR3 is TGCAGTGCTAGAGCACCCTTAGCGGGAGGCCCAAGGCTCTTC.

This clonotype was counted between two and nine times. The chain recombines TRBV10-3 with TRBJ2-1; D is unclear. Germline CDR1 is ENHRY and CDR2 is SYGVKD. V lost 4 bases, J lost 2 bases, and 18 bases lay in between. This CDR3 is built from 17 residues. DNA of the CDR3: TGTGCCATCAGTGCCCTAGACACTCGCCCCACCTACAATGAGCAGTTCTTC. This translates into CAISALDTRPTYNEQFF.

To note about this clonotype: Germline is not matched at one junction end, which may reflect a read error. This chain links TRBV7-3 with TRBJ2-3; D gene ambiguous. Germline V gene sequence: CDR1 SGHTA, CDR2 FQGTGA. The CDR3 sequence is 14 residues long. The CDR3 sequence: CASSLALGAEAFFF. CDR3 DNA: TGTGCCAGCAGTTTGGCGTTAGGCGCTGAAGCTTTCTTTTTT.

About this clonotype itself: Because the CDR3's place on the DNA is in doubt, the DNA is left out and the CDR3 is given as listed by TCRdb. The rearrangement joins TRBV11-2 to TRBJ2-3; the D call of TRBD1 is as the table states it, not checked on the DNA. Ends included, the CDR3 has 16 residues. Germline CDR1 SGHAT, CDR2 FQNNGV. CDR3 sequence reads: CASSFGPGDHTDTQYF.

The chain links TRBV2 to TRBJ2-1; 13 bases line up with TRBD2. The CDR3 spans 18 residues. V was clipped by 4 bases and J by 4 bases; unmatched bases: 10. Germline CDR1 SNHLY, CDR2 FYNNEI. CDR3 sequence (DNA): TGTGCCAGCAGTGGGTGGACTAGCGGGGGAGGGAGTTACAATGAGCAGTTCTTC. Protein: CASSGWTSGGGSYNEQFF.

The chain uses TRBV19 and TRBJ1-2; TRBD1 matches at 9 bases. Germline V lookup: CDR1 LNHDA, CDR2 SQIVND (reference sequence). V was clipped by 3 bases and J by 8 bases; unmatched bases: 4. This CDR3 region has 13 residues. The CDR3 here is CASSIRQGEGYTF. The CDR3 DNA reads TGTGCCAGTAGTATTCGACAGGGGGAGGGCTACACCTTC.

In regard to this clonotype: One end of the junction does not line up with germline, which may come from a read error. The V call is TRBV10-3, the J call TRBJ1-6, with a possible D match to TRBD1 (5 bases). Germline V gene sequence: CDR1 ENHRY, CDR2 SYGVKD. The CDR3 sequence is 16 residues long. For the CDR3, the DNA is TGTGCCAGCAGACAGTCGACGAGAGAACATAATTCTCCCCTCCACTTT. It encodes CASRQSTREHNSPLHF.

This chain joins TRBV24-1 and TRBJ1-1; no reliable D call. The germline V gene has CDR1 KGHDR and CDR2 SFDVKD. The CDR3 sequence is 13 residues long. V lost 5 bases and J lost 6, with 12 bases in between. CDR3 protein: CATSGLTGSEAFF. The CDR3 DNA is TGTGCCACCAGTGGTCTGACGGGGTCTGAAGCTTTCTTT.

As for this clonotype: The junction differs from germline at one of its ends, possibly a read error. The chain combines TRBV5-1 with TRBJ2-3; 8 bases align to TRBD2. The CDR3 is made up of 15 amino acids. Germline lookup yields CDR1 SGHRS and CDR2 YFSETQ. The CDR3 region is CASSPAGASTDTQYF. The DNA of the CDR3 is TGTGCCAGCAGCCCAGCGGGGGCCAGCACAGATACGCAGTATTTT.

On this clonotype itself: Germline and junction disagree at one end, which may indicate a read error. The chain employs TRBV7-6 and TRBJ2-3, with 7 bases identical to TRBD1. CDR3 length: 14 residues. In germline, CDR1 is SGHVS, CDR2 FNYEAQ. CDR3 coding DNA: TGTGCCAGCAGCTCCGGTCGAGGACAGGATACCAATCAGTTT. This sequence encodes CASSSGRGQDTNQF. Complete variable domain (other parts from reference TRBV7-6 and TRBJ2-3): GAGVSQSPRYKVTKRGQDVALRCDPISGHVSLYWYRQALGQGPEFLTYFNYEAQQDKSGLPNDRFSAERPEGSISTLTIQRTEQRDSAMYRCASSSGRGQDTNQFGPGTRLTVL.